Below, 24 T cell receptor beta chains from the same sample are listed, as sequenced in a study of a mutant IDH1 vaccine in newly diagnosed glioma. Antigen specificity for these receptors is unknown. The data were produced by immunoSEQ multiplex PCR, yet TCRdb's version contains in-frame clones alone and is incomplete. The table has some 120,000 clones, around three quarters seen once; the top ten hold 4.5% to 6%. Noted time point: week 11, during vaccination. Topical imiquimod accompanied each vaccine dose, which consisted of 300 ug of mutant IDH1 20-mer peptide. The specimen comprised PBMCs, sampled from a glioma patient whose treatment included an IDH1 peptide vaccine. These receptor sequences come from a middle-aged man with glioma.

The chain couples TRBV11-2 to TRBJ2-1; no firm D call. V lost 6 bases and J lost 8, with 11 bases in between. In germline, CDR1 is SGHAT, CDR2 FQNNGV. The CDR3 length is 12 residues. CDR3: CASRQMGHEQFF. The CDR3 DNA sequence: TGTGCCAGCAGGCAAATGGGCCATGAGCAGTTCTTC.

The chain joins TRBV25-1 to TRBJ2-7; D possibly corresponds to TRBD1 (6 bases). The V gene's germline CDR1 is MGHDK and CDR2 SYGVNS. The length of the CDR3 is 16 residues. The germline V and J ends were trimmed by 1 base and 1 base, with 14 bases remaining between them. This chain's CDR3 is CASSELGGQSSYEQYF. CDR3 sequence (DNA): TGTGCCAGCAGTGAATTAGGGGGTCAGAGTTCCTACGAGCAGTACTTC.

The rearrangement joins TRBV4-3 to TRBJ2-6; 7 nucleotides agree with TRBD2. J was trimmed by 2 bases and V by 3 bases; bases with no gene match: 4. This CDR3 is 16 amino acids long. Germline CDR1 reads LGHNA; CDR2 reads YSLEER. This CDR3 reads CASSHSGGAGANVLTF. For the CDR3, the DNA is TGCGCCAGCAGCCACTCGGGAGGAGCTGGGGCCAACGTCCTGACTTTC.

This chain connects TRBV7-6 to TRBJ2-7, with D perhaps TRBD1 or TRBD2 (5 bases each). Deletions cut 1 base from V and 5 bases from J, with 12 bases between. Germline-derived CDR1 and CDR2 are SGHVS and FNYEAQ. The CDR3 loop spans 14 amino acids. CDR3 region: CASSLVPGSNEQYF. As DNA, the CDR3 is TGTGCCAGCAGCTTAGTTCCAGGGAGCAACGAGCAGTACTTC.

As DNA, the CDR3 is TGTGCCAGCAGTGAAGGGGGGCCCAATCAGCCCCAGCATTTT. This gives the protein CASSEGGPNQPQHF. The chain carries TRBV2 and TRBJ1-5, with a possible D match to TRBD1 (6 bases). V was shortened by 1 base and J by 3 bases, with 7 bases between the two germline ends. Germline V CDR1 and CDR2: SNHLY, FYNNEI. The CDR3 consists of 14 residues.

The chain recombines TRBV6-5 with TRBJ2-7; D is perhaps TRBD1 or TRBD2 (6 bases each). The CDR3 consists of 14 residues. V dropped 5 bases and J dropped 2 bases, with 13 bases sitting between them. CDR1 and CDR2 from the germline V gene are MNHEY and SVGAGI. CDR3 region: CASSKIRGPYEQYF. The CDR3 bases are TGTGCCAGCAGTAAAATCCGGGGGCCCTACGAGCAGTACTTC.

This clone was seen a handful of times. The chain combines TRBV7-6 with TRBJ2-2; D unclear. V was clipped by 3 bases and J by 0 bases, with 8 bases between them. CDR1 and CDR2 (germline): SGHVS, FNYEAQ. The CDR3 totals 15 residues. The CDR3 spells CASSLVATNTGELFF. The CDR3 DNA reads TGTGCCAGCAGCTTGGTGGCGACGAACACCGGGGAGCTGTTTTTT.

This clone was seen more than once but under ten times. The V and J genes are TRBV19 and TRBJ2-1; 15 positions agree with TRBD2. The CDR3 has 18 residues. Germline loops: CDR1 LNHDA, CDR2 SQIVND (reference sequence). J gave up 5 bases and V 4 bases, and 9 bases lay outside the gene matches. The CDR3 DNA sequence: TGTGCCAGTAGTAGGGGACTAGCGGGAGGCCCACCCCACAATGAGCAGTTCTTC. Translated: CASSRGLAGGPPHNEQFF.

The V and J genes are TRBV6-5 and TRBJ1-3, with D possibly matching TRBD1 (5 bases). Per the germline V gene, CDR1 is MNHEY and CDR2 is SVGAGI. With 5 bases removed from V and 8 bases from J, the gap between germline ends came to 13 bases. CDR3 size: 13 residues. For the CDR3, the DNA is TGTGCCAGCAGTCCCCAGGGAGAGGACACCATATATTTT. It codes for CASSPQGEDTIYF.

V gene TRBV29-1 combines with J gene TRBJ2-2, with 7 bases lining up with TRBD2. This CDR3 has 14 residues. CDR1 is SQVTM, CDR2 ANQGSEA, per germline. Losses at the gene ends were 7 bases for V and 0 bases for J; bases not matched to a gene: 5. This CDR3 is CSGRLATNTGELFF. In DNA form, the CDR3 reads TGCAGCGGCCGACTAGCAACGAACACCGGGGAGCTGTTTTTT.

The J gene is TRBJ1-3, the V gene TRBV7-2; 9 nucleotides agree with TRBD1. Germline assignment: CDR1 SGHTA and CDR2 FQGNSA. Unmatched junction bases numbered 5, after V lost 2 bases and J lost 3 bases. The CDR3 runs to 16 residues. In DNA, the CDR3 is TGTGCCAGCAGCTTATTACACAGGGGGCTTGGAAACACCATATATTTT. This encodes CASSLLHRGLGNTIYF.

The chain employs TRBV4-1 and TRBJ2-2; D not resolved. V was shortened by 4 bases and J by 4 bases, with 7 bases between the two germline ends. CDR1 and CDR2 from the germline V gene are MGHRA and YSYEKL. The CDR3 is 13 amino acids. The chain's CDR3 is CASSPYTTGELFF. The CDR3 nucleotides are TGCGCCAGCAGCCCTTACACCACCGGGGAGCTGTTTTTT.

This clone was observed a single time. The chain combines TRBV29-1 with TRBJ2-7, with D perhaps TRBD1 (6 bases). Germline-derived CDR1 and CDR2 are SQVTM and ANQGSEA. CDR3 length: 12 amino acids. V lost 7 bases, J lost 5 bases, and 15 bases lay in between. The CDR3 sequence: CSALDRSDEQYF. The CDR3 DNA reads as TGCAGCGCCCTGGACAGATCGGACGAGCAGTACTTC.

This chain joins TRBV6-1 and TRBJ2-2, with 7 bases fitting TRBD1. CDR3 length: 14 amino acids. CDR1 MNHNS and CDR2 SASEGT come from the germline V gene. V was clipped by 6 bases and J by 6 bases; unmatched bases: 7. The CDR3, as DNA: TGTGCCAGCAGGGTCGACAGGGTATCCGGGGAGCTGTTTTTT. Encoded protein: CASRVDRVSGELFF.

The chain couples TRBV4-3 to TRBJ2-5; D remains unclear. V was shortened by 0 bases and J by 4 bases, with 9 bases between the two germline ends. Germline V gives CDR1 LGHNA, CDR2 YSLEER. This CDR3 contains 14 residues. CDR3 DNA sequence: TGCGCCAGCAGCCAAGACACCGGCGGAGAGACCCAGTACTTC. Its protein product is CASSQDTGGETQYF.

The J gene is TRBJ2-7, the V gene TRBV5-1, with TRBD2 matching over 11 bases. The germline CDR1 and CDR2 sequences are SGHRS and YFSETQ. The V and J ends lost 7 bases and 3 bases, in that order; junction bases with no gene match: 6. The CDR3 is 14 residues long. This chain's CDR3 is CASGGTSGSYEQYF. CDR3 DNA sequence: TGCGCCAGCGGCGGGACTAGCGGCAGCTACGAGCAGTACTTC.

This chain uses TRBV6-6 with TRBJ2-7, with D uncertain. There are 11 residues in the CDR3. Deletions cut 6 bases from V and 4 bases from J, with 7 bases between. Germline CDR1 reads MNHNY; CDR2 reads SVGAGI (reference sequence). The CDR3 loop is CASSLEYEQYF. CDR3 nucleotide sequence: TGTGCCAGCAGCCTAGAGTACGAGCAGTACTTC.

This chain uses TRBV7-9 with TRBJ2-1; possibly TRBD2 for D (7 bases). The V gene lost 2 bases and the J gene lost 8 bases, with 10 bases spanning the gap. The germline V gene has CDR1 SEHNR and CDR2 FQNEAQ (reference sequence). The CDR3 covers 13 residues. CDR3 bases: TGTGCCAGCAGCTTATTAGGGGGGGATGAGCAGTTCTTC. This gives the protein CASSLLGGDEQFF.

The chain uses TRBV27 and TRBJ1-2; 8 bases are shared with TRBD1. The germline V gene encodes CDR1 MNHEY and CDR2 SMNVEV (reference sequence). The CDR3 has 15 residues. V gave up 0 bases and J gave up 8 bases; unmatched junction bases: 8. The CDR3 DNA sequence: TGTGCCAGCAGTTTATCGACGACAGGGGTACGGGGCTACACCTTC. Its translation: CASSLSTTGVRGYTF.

Notes on this clone: The junction differs from germline at one of its ends, possibly a read error. The V and J genes are TRBV7-2 and TRBJ2-4; 8 bases line up with TRBD2. This CDR3 spans 16 amino acids. Germline V gives CDR1 SGHTA, CDR2 FQGNSA. The CDR3 sequence is CASSIAGLVAKNIQYF. DNA of the CDR3: TGTGCCAGCAGCATAGCGGGACTGGTAGCCAAAAACATTCAGTACTTC.

V and J are TRBV9 and TRBJ2-5; TRBD2 might be the D (7 bases). The CDR3 is made up of 15 amino acids. CDR1 is SGDLS, CDR2 YYNGEE, per germline. V was pared by 0 bases and J by 5 bases, with 14 bases between. The CDR3 here is CASSVGGGARETQYF. CDR3 coding DNA: TGTGCCAGCAGCGTAGGAGGGGGGGCCCGCGAGACCCAGTACTTC.

The V call is TRBV27, the J call TRBJ2-6, with D unclear. Per the germline V gene, CDR1 is MNHEY and CDR2 is SMNVEV (reference sequence). V was trimmed by 6 bases and J by 2 bases, leaving 5 bases between them. The CDR3 is 13 residues long. CDR3: CASRIPGANVLTF. The CDR3 nucleotides are TGTGCCAGCAGGATTCCTGGGGCCAACGTCCTGACTTTC.

The V gene is TRBV19, the J gene TRBJ2-5; D not resolved. V lost 0 bases and J lost 7, with 3 bases in between. Germline V gene sequence: CDR1 LNHDA, CDR2 SQIVND (reference sequence). The CDR3 covers 11 residues. The CDR3: CASSIDRTQYF. As DNA, the CDR3 is TGTGCCAGTAGTATAGATCGGACCCAGTACTTC.

CDR3 nucleotides: TGCGCCAGCAGCTCGGGGGACGGGGGCTACAATGAGCAGTTCTTC. As protein: CASSSGDGGYNEQFF. This chain joins TRBV5-1 and TRBJ2-1, with D maybe TRBD2 (6 bases). With 3 bases removed from V and 3 bases from J, the gap between germline ends came to 13 bases. The CDR3 runs to 15 residues. Germline V gives CDR1 SGHRS, CDR2 YFSETQ.